This T cell receptor (beta chain) is from a study of OX40 agonist ivuxolimab in advanced cancers. For the study at large: Ivuxolimab, which patients received intravenously every 2 weeks, was dosed at 0.01 to 10 mg/kg. Findings and caveats of the study: More expanded clones were found, on average, in CD8+ than in CD4+ T cells. Several nonresponders also turned out to have low normalized T-cell clonal expansion.

Method: immunoSEQ multiplex PCR; TCRdb's copy keeps in-frame clones and lacks some. This sample has 55,000 to 65,000 clones, with about 88% found just once. The CDR3 is 15 residues long. V lost 4 bases and J lost 0, with 10 bases in between. From germline, CDR1 is KGHSH and CDR2 LQKENI. Any history of autoimmune disease or systemic immunosuppression disqualified patients. Remarks on this clone: What it recognizes is unknown.

The chain has TRBV18 and TRBJ1-5, with a possible D match to TRBD1 (5 bases). This sample comprised CD4+ or CD8+ T cells sorted from blood, obtained in a trial of the OX40 agonist ivuxolimab. This clonotype was obtained from an adult with an advanced solid tumor such as melanoma, head and neck, liver or kidney cancer. CDR3 sequence: CASSLTGGSNQPQHF. CDR3 nucleotides: TGTGCCAGCTCACTTACCGGGGGTAGCAATCAGCCCCAGCATTTT. The whole variable domain, remainder taken from reference TRBV18 and TRBJ1-5, is NAGVMQNPRHLVRRRGQEARLRCSPMKGHSHVYWYRQLPEEGLKFMVYLQKENIIDESGMPKERFSAEFPKEGPSILRIQQVVRGDSAAYFCASSLTGGSNQPQHFGDGTRLSIL.